A selection of T cell receptor beta chains follows, all from one sample in a study of Ad26.COV2.S vaccination and SARS-CoV-2 variants. Profiling relied on immunoSEQ multiplex PCR, and the TCRdb table lists in-frame clones only, not all of them. This table has around 250,000 clones, roughly nine tenths appearing once. Material: peripheral blood, obtained in a trial of Ad26.COV2.S vaccine versus placebo. These receptors all come from a person aged 18-60 years who received the Ad26.COV2.S COVID-19 vaccine or a placebo. The CDR3 runs from the conserved cysteine through the conserved F or W. D genes are given only for firm matches. Clone size is not always given. Where it is, it says once, few, many or a class for expanded clones.

D gene	V gene	J gene	CDR3 length	clone size	CDR3 protein	CDR3 DNA
.	TRBV9	TRBJ2-3	20	.	CASSVNPSVQIYPNTDTQYF	TGTGCCAGCAGCGTAAATCCTAGCGTACAGATATACCCTAACACAGATACGCAGTATTTT
.	TRBV27	TRBJ2-3	15	.	CASSHGAWGTDTQYF	TGTGCCAGCAGCCACGGGGCTTGGGGCACAGATACGCAGTATTTT
TRBD1	TRBV9	TRBJ1-1	16	.	CASSPRQGAADTEAFF	TGTGCCAGCAGCCCCAGACAGGGGGCAGCTGACACTGAAGCTTTCTTT
.	TRBV27	TRBJ2-1	15	.	CASSYFSGSYNEQFF	TGTGCCAGCAGTTACTTCAGCGGTTCCTACAATGAGCAGTTCTTC
.	TRBV5-1	TRBJ1-1	16	.	CASSLGQAAYSTEAFF	TGCGCCAGCAGCTTGGGTCAGGCAGCCTACAGCACTGAAGCTTTCTTT
.	TRBV19	TRBJ2-7	17	.	CASSPRGSGVRFYEQYF	TGTGCCAGTAGCCCGCGGGGTAGCGGAGTCCGTTTTTACGAGCAGTACTTC
TRBD1	TRBV7-9	TRBJ1-1	14	.	CASTHRGRETEAFF	TGTGCCAGCACGCACAGGGGGCGCGAGACTGAAGCTTTCTTT
.	TRBV10-3	TRBJ2-3	14	.	CAISEGAVADTQYF	TGTGCCATCAGTGAAGGGGCAGTCGCAGATACGCAGTATTTT
.	TRBV4-3	TRBJ1-1	14	.	CASSRDTVNTEAFF	TGCGCCAGCAGCCGAGATACAGTGAACACTGAAGCTTTCTTT
.	TRBV5-1	TRBJ1-1	14	.	CASSSGPSNTEAFF	TGCGCCAGCAGCTCGGGCCCCTCGAACACTGAAGCTTTCTTT
.	TRBV20-1	TRBJ2-1	11	.	CSARIHNEQFF	TGCAGTGCTCGCATCCACAATGAGCAGTTCTTC
TRBD2	TRBV2	TRBJ2-1	15	few	CASRKAGGSYNEQFF	TGTGCCAGCAGAAAAGCGGGAGGTTCCTACAATGAGCAGTTCTTC
.	TRBV25-1	TRBJ2-2	15	once	CASSERTVNTGELFF	TGTGCCAGCAGTGAAAGGACAGTTAACACCGGGGAGCTGTTTTTT
.	TRBV7-3	TRBJ2-3	14	.	CASSLTSGTDTQYF	TGTGCCAGCAGCTTAACTAGCGGCACAGATACGCAGTATTTT
.	TRBV6-6	TRBJ2-1	19	.	CASSPTTGWGGKSYNEQFF	TGTGCCAGCAGTCCCACGACAGGGTGGGGCGGGAAGTCCTACAATGAGCAGTTCTTC
.	TRBV6-5	TRBJ1-2	12	.	CASSYSGRGYTF	TGTGCCAGCAGTTACTCTGGACGTGGCTACACCTTC
.	TRBV15	TRBJ1-5	15	.	CATSRSGGWNQPQHF	TGTGCCACCAGCAGGTCCGGGGGGTGGAATCAGCCCCAGCATTTT
.	TRBV7-2	TRBJ1-4	13	.	CASTPGPNEKLFF	TGTGCCAGCACCCCCGGACCTAACGAAAAACTGTTTTTT
.	TRBV5-1	TRBJ1-2	16	once	CASSRTGTPLGYGYTF	TGCGCCAGCAGCCGCACCGGGACACCGTTGGGCTATGGCTACACCTTC
TRBD1	TRBV12-3/TRBV12-4	TRBJ1-5	13	few	CASSGTGNQPQHF	TGTGCCAGCAGTGGGACAGGCAATCAGCCCCAGCATTTT
.	TRBV7-2	TRBJ2-7	16	few	CASSLVGGRSSYEQYF	TGTGCCAGCAGCTTAGTGGGGGGGCGCAGCTCCTACGAGCAGTACTTC
.	TRBV4-1	TRBJ1-5	15	.	CASSQDPAGNQPQHF	TGCGCCAGCAGCCAAGACCCGGCGGGCAATCAGCCCCAGCATTTT
TRBD2	TRBV30	TRBJ2-2	16	.	CAWILGSSGIAGELFF	TGTGCCTGGATCCTAGGGTCTAGCGGGATCGCGGGGGAGCTGTTTTTT
.	TRBV7-2	TRBJ2-5	13	.	CASQGLNQETQYF	TGTGCCAGCCAGGGACTCAACCAAGAGACCCAGTACTTC
TRBD2	TRBV18	TRBJ2-1	17	.	CASSPQGLHSENNEQFF	TGTGCCAGCTCACCGCAGGGACTACATTCAGAAAACAATGAGCAGTTCTTC
TRBD1	TRBV13	TRBJ2-6	21	.	CASSLWTGGIPIDSGANVLTF	TGTGCCAGCAGCCTTTGGACAGGGGGGATACCAATCGACTCTGGGGCCAACGTCCTGACTTTC
.	TRBV7-2	TRBJ2-7	14	.	CASSTVVAAYEQYF	TGTGCCAGCAGCACGGTAGTCGCCGCCTACGAGCAGTACTTC
TRBD1	TRBV6-2/TRBV6-3	TRBJ2-5	15	.	CASSTTGTAKETQYF	TGTGCCAGCAGCACAACCGGGACAGCCAAAGAGACCCAGTACTTC
.	TRBV5-1	TRBJ2-7	14	few	CASSLVVSPYEQYF	TGCGCCAGCAGCTTGGTAGTTTCTCCCTACGAGCAGTACTTC
.	TRBV6-4	TRBJ1-2	13	.	CASSPVLNYGYTF	TGTGCCAGCAGTCCGGTGTTAAACTATGGCTACACCTTC
.	TRBV27	TRBJ1-1	14	.	CASSPDSSQGEAFF	TGTGCCAGCAGTCCGGACAGCTCCCAGGGTGAAGCTTTCTTT
TRBD1	TRBV25-1	TRBJ1-6	15	.	CASTPGQSYNSPLHF	TGTGCCAGCACCCCGGGACAGTCCTATAATTCACCCCTCCACTTT
TRBD2	TRBV7-9	TRBJ2-5	14	once	CASSNSGTQETQYF	TGTGCCAGCAGCAACAGCGGGACTCAAGAGACCCAGTACTTC
TRBD2	TRBV5-1	TRBJ2-3	15	.	CASRPTSGSSDTQYF	TGCGCCAGCAGGCCCACTAGCGGGAGTTCGGATACGCAGTATTTT
.	TRBV9	TRBJ2-2	14	.	CASSVNLNTGELFF	TGTGCCAGCAGCGTTAACCTGAACACCGGGGAGCTGTTTTTT
.	TRBV10-3	TRBJ1-1	15	few	CAISDVRGSNTEAFF	TGTGCCATCAGTGACGTCAGGGGATCGAACACTGAAGCTTTCTTT
.	TRBV6-5	TRBJ2-2	15	.	CASRGTGSVTGELFF	TGTGCCAGCAGGGGGACGGGGAGTGTCACCGGGGAGCTGTTTTTT
TRBD1	TRBV7-9	TRBJ2-7	17	.	CASSLRTATGEGYEQYF	TGTGCCAGCAGCTTAAGAACCGCGACAGGGGAAGGCTACGAGCAGTACTTC
.	TRBV3-1/TRBV3-2	TRBJ1-5	15	.	CASSQDGNSNQPQHF	TGTGCCAGCAGCCAAGATGGAAACAGCAATCAGCCCCAGCATTTT
TRBD2	TRBV7-8	TRBJ2-1	18	.	CASSFGLAGGSSYNEQFF	TGTGCCAGCAGCTTTGGACTAGCGGGGGGTAGCTCCTACAATGAGCAGTTCTTC
.	TRBV6-2/TRBV6-3	TRBJ1-5	15	.	CASSYFGMSNQPQHF	TGTGCCAGCAGTTATTTCGGCATGAGCAATCAGCCCCAGCATTTT
.	TRBV6-1	TRBJ1-2	15	.	CASSESRAGLNGYTF	TGTGCCAGCAGTGAATCCCGGGCAGGGCTAAATGGCTACACCTTC
.	TRBV29-1	TRBJ1-3	14	.	CSVLLPGSGNTIYF	TGCAGCGTCCTTCTCCCAGGTTCGGGAAACACCATATATTTT
.	TRBV5-1	TRBJ1-4	16	.	CASSLAPGPTNEKLFF	TGCGCCAGCAGCTTGGCTCCGGGGCCAACTAATGAAAAACTGTTTTTT
.	TRBV15	TRBJ1-2	15	once	CATSSPEDGLYGYTF	TGTGCCACCAGCAGCCCTGAGGACGGTCTCTATGGCTACACCTTC
TRBD2	TRBV6-5	TRBJ2-1	14	.	CASSYTGGYNEQFF	TGTGCCAGCAGTTATACGGGAGGGTACAATGAGCAGTTCTTC
.	TRBV4-2	TRBJ2-1	16	.	CASSQVISGVYNEQFF	TGTGCCAGCAGCCAGGTAATCTCAGGGGTCTACAATGAGCAGTTCTTC
.	TRBV7-2	TRBJ1-4	13	.	CASSPGVREKLFF	TGTGCCAGCAGTCCTGGGGTTCGGGAAAAACTGTTTTTT
.	TRBV10-1	TRBJ2-2	12	.	CASRLNTGELFF	TGCGCCAGCAGACTGAACACCGGGGAGCTGTTTTTT
.	TRBV19	TRBJ1-5	15	once	CASRGGHYSNQPQHF	TGTGCCAGTAGGGGGGGACACTATAGCAATCAGCCCCAGCATTTT
.	TRBV29-1	TRBJ1-5	13	.	CSVGRDFGQPQHF	TGCAGCGTTGGTCGTGATTTCGGGCAGCCCCAGCATTTT
.	TRBV4-1	TRBJ2-1	14	.	CASSQENRFNEQFF	TGCGCCAGCAGCCAAGAAAATAGATTCAATGAGCAGTTCTTC
TRBD2	TRBV6-1	TRBJ2-1	18	.	CASSESRLAGGFVHEQFF	TGTGCCAGCAGTGAAAGTCGACTAGCGGGGGGTTTCGTCCATGAGCAGTTCTTC
.	TRBV6-4	TRBJ1-1	13	.	CASADGPNTEAFF	TGTGCCAGCGCGGACGGACCGAACACTGAAGCTTTCTTT